The 26 T cell receptor beta chains reported below all come from one sample, sequenced in a study of human T cells and chemical hapten exposure. As for time point: patch test 2, 6 weeks after DPC sensitization. The treatment was: therapeutic diphenylcyclopropenone sensitization with weekly scalp DPC. TCRdb analysed the RACE reads with MiXCR anew, one entry per CDR3 protein. The sample lists 80,000 to 95,000 distinct CDR3 sequences; approximately 11% were seen once. Specimen: whole blood, collected in connection with sensitization to the hapten diphenylcyclopropenone (DPC). The receptors were sampled from a middle-aged man with alopecia areata. Some clones in this sample may be carry-over from other donors' samples.

This clonotype has at least ten counts. V and J are TRBV5-1 and TRBJ1-4; unclear D gene. Germline V gene data show CDR1 as SGHRS and CDR2 as YFSETQ. V was pared by 0 bases and J by 6 bases, with 6 bases between. CDR3 length equals 13 residues. The CDR3 DNA reads as TGCGCCAGCAGCTTGGAACCGGATGAAAAACTGTTTTTT. This gives the protein CASSLEPDEKLFF.

V gene TRBV7-6 combines with J gene TRBJ2-2; the D gene is possibly TRBD2 (5 bases). CDR1 SGHVS and CDR2 FNYEAQ come from the germline V gene. The CDR3 length is 16 residues. V was shortened by 4 bases and J by 0 bases, with 12 bases between the two germline ends. CDR3: CASSYPGVSNTGELFF. CDR3 nucleotide sequence: TGTGCCAGCAGCTACCCCGGGGTGTCGAACACCGGGGAGCTGTTTTTT.

The J gene is TRBJ2-1, the V gene TRBV27, with unresolved D. Germline V lookup: CDR1 MNHEY, CDR2 SMNVEV (reference sequence). Trimming cost V 4 bases and J 8 bases, with 9 bases left between them. The CDR3 consists of 12 residues. The CDR3 protein is CASSSEIDEQFF. The DNA for the CDR3 is TGTGCCAGCAGTTCGGAAATAGATGAGCAGTTCTTC.

This clonotype was counted ten times or more. The chain couples TRBV30 to TRBJ2-5, with 8 bases identical to TRBD2. CDR3 length: 13 residues. The germline gives CDR1 GTSNPN, CDR2 SVGIG (reference sequence). V shed 4 bases, J shed 11 bases, and the junction held 12 bases outside the gene matches. The chain's CDR3 is CAWNDGGIAGQYF. The DNA of the CDR3 is TGTGCCTGGAACGATGGGGGGATAGCGGGACAGTACTTC. The whole variable domain, remainder taken from reference TRBV30 and TRBJ2-5, is SQTIHQWPATLVQPVGSPLSLECTVEGTSNPNLYWYRQAAGRGLQLLFYSVGIGQISSEVPQNLSASRPQDRQFILSSKKLLLSDSGFYLCAWNDGGIAGQYFGPGTRLLVL.

The chain combines TRBV24-1 with TRBJ2-2, with no clear D. CDR1 KGHDR and CDR2 SFDVKD come from the germline V gene. CDR3 size: 15 residues. V shed 5 bases and J shed 0 bases, with 9 bases lying between them. CDR3 loop: CATSGNSANTGELFF. In DNA form, the CDR3 reads TGTGCCACCAGTGGGAACAGCGCGAACACCGGGGAGCTGTTTTTT.

For this clonotype: This may stem from a read error, because a much larger clone lies one nucleotide away. The chain has TRBV6-6 and TRBJ2-3, with 8 bases identical to TRBD1. Germline V gene data show CDR1 as MNHNY and CDR2 as SVGAGI (reference sequence). This CDR3 is built from 15 residues. The CDR3 coding sequence is TGTGCCAGCAACCCGTCCGGACAGGGCCCAGATATGCAGTATTTT. Its translation is CASNPSGQGPDMQYF.

This clonotype was observed a few times. The CDR3 coding sequence is TGTGCCACCAACGCGGGAGAGGGTCAGACAGATACGCAGTATTTT. Translated: CATNAGEGQTDTQYF. This chain joins TRBV24-1 and TRBJ2-3; 7 nucleotides match TRBD2. Germline values: CDR1 KGHDR, CDR2 SFDVKD. The CDR3 is 15 residues long. V lost 8 bases to trimming and J lost 3 bases; unmatched junction nucleotides: 10.

This clonotype appeared many times. The J gene is TRBJ2-3, the V gene TRBV29-1; TRBD1 agrees at 8 bases. Germline V gene data show CDR1 as SQVTM and CDR2 as ANQGSEA. The CDR3 spans 14 residues. With 5 bases clipped from V and 3 bases from J, the junction kept 7 bases outside the gene matches. The DNA of the CDR3 is TGCAGCGTTCCCCAGGGGGCGCGGACAGATACGCAGTATTTT. Protein product: CSVPQGARTDTQYF.

In its sample, this clonotype was seen a few times. The chain recombines TRBV7-8 with TRBJ2-3, with TRBD2 identical over 8 bases. V dropped 5 bases and J dropped 6; count of bases not matched to a gene: 13. The CDR3 covers 16 residues. Germline V CDR1 and CDR2: SGHVS, FQNEAQ. CDR3 coding DNA: TGTGCCAGCAGCCTATCCCCGGGACTAGTCATTGATACGCAGTATTTT. Translation: CASSLSPGLVIDTQYF.

This clonotype occurred a few times. The J gene is TRBJ2-7, the V gene TRBV6-6; 7 bases agree with TRBD1. Germline CDR1 and CDR2: MNHNY and SVGAGI (reference sequence). The CDR3 spans 12 residues. Losses at the gene ends were 5 bases for V and 5 bases for J; bases not matched to a gene: 3. The CDR3 DNA reads as TGTGCCAGCAGTCCCGGGACAGACGAGCAGTACTTC. Translation: CASSPGTDEQYF.

The chain combines TRBV27 with TRBJ2-7, with 14 bases identical to TRBD2. The CDR3 is 14 amino acids. Germline V CDR1 and CDR2: MNHEY, SMNVEV (reference sequence). Trimming took 6 bases from V and 9 from J; bases not matched to a gene: 7. The CDR3 spells CASRAGTSGSRQYF. CDR3 in DNA: TGTGCCAGCAGAGCCGGGACTAGCGGGAGCCGGCAGTACTTC.

This clonotype was seen a few times. The chain employs TRBV6-2 or TRBV6-3 and TRBJ2-6; 9 nucleotides align to TRBD1. V lost 0 bases and J lost 1; bases outside the gene matches: 4. The CDR3 contains 18 residues. Germline values: CDR1 MNHEY, CDR2 SVGEGT. CDR3 bases: TGTGCCAGCAGTTACTCAGACAGGGGGAAGTCTGGGGCCAACGTCCTGACTTTC. Protein product: CASSYSDRGKSGANVLTF.

The V gene is TRBV20-1, the J gene TRBJ1-5; D is unclear. CDR1 and CDR2 (germline): DFQATT, SNEGSKA (reference sequence). V was clipped by 3 bases and J by 2 bases, with 8 bases between them. The CDR3 spans 13 residues. Here the CDR3 DNA reads TGCAGTGCTAGTGGTTCTGGCAATCAGCCCCAGCATTTT. This encodes CSASGSGNQPQHF.

J is TRBJ1-5 and V is TRBV6-2 or TRBV6-3; D gene unclear. V was shortened by 4 bases and J by 4 bases, with 8 bases between the two germline ends. In germline, CDR1 is MNHEY, CDR2 SVGEGT. The CDR3 contains 13 residues. DNA of the CDR3: TGTGCCAGCAGTTGGACGGAGAATCAGCCCCAGCATTTT. Its protein product is CASSWTENQPQHF.

This clonotype has just a few counts. The CDR3 nucleotides read TGTGCCAGCAGCCAAGATACCGGGGTCACTGAAGCTTTCTTT. It translates to CASSQDTGVTEAFF. This sequence joins TRBV14 and TRBJ1-1, with D unresolved. The CDR3 contains 14 residues. Germline V gene lookup returns CDR1 SGHDN and CDR2 FVKESK. The V gene lost 0 bases and the J gene lost 4 bases, with 9 bases spanning the gap.

This clonotype has just a few counts. The chain links TRBV7-9 to TRBJ2-1; D may be TRBD1 (7 bases). Germline V gene sequence: CDR1 SEHNR, CDR2 FQNEAQ (reference sequence). The germline V and J ends were trimmed by 4 bases and 7 bases, with 17 bases remaining between them. CDR3 length: 15 amino acids. This CDR3 reads CASSSRDSGGNEQFF. As DNA, the CDR3 is TGTGCCAGCAGCTCCCGGGACAGTGGGGGGAATGAGCAGTTCTTC.

The rearrangement links TRBV18 to TRBJ1-1, with D unclear. Deletions cut 0 bases from V and 5 bases from J, with 10 bases between. The CDR3 runs 14 residues. CDR1 and CDR2 from the germline V gene are KGHSH and LQKENI. The CDR3 nucleotides are TGTGCCAGCTCACCACCTTCCGTGAGGACTGAAGCTTTCTTT. It codes for CASSPPSVRTEAFF.

The rearrangement joins TRBV5-1 to TRBJ2-3; 10 bases are a match to TRBD1. Germline CDR1 SGHRS, CDR2 YFSETQ. This CDR3 comprises 16 residues. V lost 4 bases and J lost 3; bases outside the gene matches: 8. CDR3 nucleotide sequence: TGCGCCAGCAGCCAAACTGGGACAGGGGTTACAGATACGCAGTATTTT. As protein: CASSQTGTGVTDTQYF.

This clonotype has more than one count but fewer than ten. This chain joins TRBV12-3 or TRBV12-4 and TRBJ2-2; D is unresolved. Between the trimmed V and J ends, which lost 4 bases and 6 bases, there was a span of 9 bases. The CDR3 spans 13 residues. The DNA of the CDR3 is TGTGCCAGCAGTTCCGTGTCCTCCGGGGAGCTGTTTTTT. The encoded protein is CASSSVSSGELFF.

This clonotype was recorded at least ten times. The chain joins TRBV28 to TRBJ1-6, with 9 bases identical to TRBD1. The germline CDR1 and CDR2 sequences are MDHEN and SYDVKM. The CDR3 spans 15 residues. Trimming took 6 bases from V and 9 from J; bases not matched to a gene: 9. CDR3 residues: CASSHGTGTGSPLHF. As DNA, the CDR3 is TGTGCCAGCAGCCACGGGACAGGGACAGGTTCACCCCTCCACTTT.

Ten or more counts support this clonotype. The V gene is TRBV5-1, the J gene TRBJ2-4, with 7 bases matching TRBD2. V was clipped by 4 bases and J by 0 bases; unmatched bases: 19. The CDR3 runs to 20 residues. The germline CDR1 and CDR2 sequences are SGHRS and YFSETQ. In DNA, the CDR3 is TGCGCCAGCAGCACAGAACCCTGGGCTAGCGGACCACTAGCCAAAAACATTCAGTACTTC. Its translation is CASSTEPWASGPLAKNIQYF.

This chain links TRBV3-1 with TRBJ1-5; D gene uncertain. This CDR3 has 15 amino acids. Trimming removed 2 bases from V and 1 base from J, with 9 bases in between. Germline CDR1 LGHDT, CDR2 YNNKEL (reference sequence). CDR3 amino acids: CASSQSLGSNQPQHF. CDR3 bases: TGTGCCAGCAGCCAAAGTCTAGGGAGCAATCAGCCCCAGCATTTT.

This clonotype has only a few counts. The chain couples TRBV18 to TRBJ2-3; D remains ambiguous. This CDR3 has 13 amino acids. Germline V gives CDR1 KGHSH, CDR2 LQKENI. Trimming pared 6 bases from V and 3 bases from J, leaving 10 bases between. The CDR3 region is CASSSALTDTQYF. The CDR3 DNA reads TGTGCCAGCTCCTCTGCCCTAACAGATACGCAGTATTTT.

This chain connects TRBV14 to TRBJ1-5; D is perhaps TRBD1 (6 bases). Germline V lookup: CDR1 SGHDN, CDR2 FVKESK. V lost 4 bases and J 1 base, leaving 17 bases between the germline ends. The CDR3 is 17 residues long. CDR3 sequence (DNA): TGTGCCAGCAGCCGCCCAAACAGGGCGGGGAGCAATCAGCCCCAGCATTTT. This sequence encodes CASSRPNRAGSNQPQHF.

This clonotype was observed a handful of times. The chain recombines TRBV11-2 with TRBJ2-5, with a tentative D call TRBD2 (6 bases). Trimming removed 5 bases at V and 3 bases at J, with 19 bases between. Germline V gene sequence: CDR1 SGHAT, CDR2 FQNNGV. This CDR3 contains 16 residues. The CDR3 region has the DNA TGTGCCAGCAGCCCCGGGAGAGGGACCTTCGAAGAGACCCAGTACTTC. It is translated as CASSPGRGTFEETQYF.

This clonotype was seen a handful of times. V gene TRBV2 combines with J gene TRBJ2-7; TRBD2 agrees at 11 bases. CDR1 is SNHLY, CDR2 FYNNEI, per germline. Trimming cost V 4 bases and J 3 bases; bases outside gene matches: 2. The CDR3 runs 14 residues. The CDR3 sequence: CASSVTSGSYEQYV. In nucleotides, the CDR3 is TGTGCCAGCAGTGTTACTAGCGGGAGCTACGAGCAGTACGTC.